Each of the 13 T cell receptor beta chains below was sequenced from the same sample in a study of T-cell reconstitution after alpha-beta-depleted transplantation in children. During its preparation, the TCRbeta library received unique molecular identifiers. TCRdb reanalysed the PCR reads using MiXCR and keeps one entry per CDR3 protein. Of around 400,000 distinct CDR3 sequences listed, 11% were seen once; the top ten hold about 5%. This specimen consisted of PBMCs from the stem cell graft donor, obtained from the stem cell graft. Every receptor here comes from a human donor who donated a stem cell graft to a child with acute myeloid leukemia.

This clonotype was seen more than once but under ten times. This chain joins TRBV5-1 and TRBJ1-2; maybe TRBD1 (6 bases). Trimming left V 3 bases short and J 0 bases short, with 18 bases between. CDR1 is SGHRS and CDR2 is YFSETQ in the germline V gene. The CDR3 is made up of 17 amino acids. The CDR3 DNA follows: TGCGCCAGCAGCTCCCCTAGGGGGGCCGAAGCTAACTATGGCTACACCTTC. This translates into CASSSPRGAEANYGYTF.

The V gene is TRBV6-5, the J gene TRBJ2-5; perhaps TRBD1 as D (5 bases). Germline-derived CDR1 and CDR2 are MNHEY and SVGAGI. The CDR3 totals 14 residues. V was pared by 3 bases and J by 5 bases, with 13 bases between. The CDR3 here is CASSYGAGWETQYF. The CDR3, as DNA: TGTGCCAGCAGTTATGGGGCAGGGTGGGAGACCCAGTACTTC.

The V gene is TRBV19, the J gene TRBJ1-2; D perhaps matches TRBD1 (6 bases). This CDR3 contains 15 residues. V dropped 4 bases and J dropped 2 bases, with 14 bases sitting between them. CDR1 LNHDA and CDR2 SQIVND come from the germline V gene (reference sequence). In DNA, the CDR3 is TGTGCCAGTAGTACATACCTCGACAGGAACTATGGCTACACCTTC. Translated: CASSTYLDRNYGYTF.

This clonotype was counted only a few times. The chain has TRBV18 and TRBJ2-7, with D possibly TRBD1 on 5 matching bases. V was shortened by 0 bases and J by 4 bases, with 7 bases between the two germline ends. The CDR3 loop spans 13 amino acids. The germline CDR1 and CDR2 sequences are KGHSH and LQKENI. In DNA form, the CDR3 reads TGTGCCAGCTCACCACCGGGGCAGTACGAGCAGTACTTC. This gives the protein CASSPPGQYEQYF.

This clonotype was recorded a few times. Here the CDR3 DNA reads TGTGCCAGCAGCCAAAATAGTGGGGAAAAACTGTTTTTT. Translating gives CASSQNSGEKLFF. The chain links TRBV4-2 to TRBJ1-4, with D unclear. Germline lookup yields CDR1 LGHNA and CDR2 YNFKEQ. V lost 2 bases to trimming and J lost 8 bases, with 9 bases between them. The CDR3 covers 13 residues.

V is TRBV27 and J is TRBJ1-3; D unresolved. The germline CDR1 and CDR2 sequences are MNHEY and SMNVEV (reference sequence). V was clipped by 4 bases and J by 0 bases, with 7 bases between them. This CDR3 spans 14 amino acids. CDR3 region: CASSSSYSGNTIYF. The CDR3 nucleotides read TGTGCCAGCAGTTCCAGCTACTCTGGAAACACCATATATTTT.

The table lists this clonotype with many counts. The chain links TRBV29-1 to TRBJ2-3; D might be TRBD1 (5 bases). This CDR3 has 13 amino acids. Germline V CDR1 and CDR2: SQVTM, ANQGSEA. Trimming shortened V by 3 bases and J by 1 base, and 8 bases separated the two germline ends. The CDR3 bases are TGCAGCGTTGAGGGGCAACGCACAGATACGCAGTATTTT. Protein: CSVEGQRTDTQYF.

The sample holds many counts of this clonotype. The chain carries TRBV30 and TRBJ2-5; 7 positions agree with TRBD2. The CDR3 totals 13 residues. CDR1 and CDR2 from the germline V gene are GTSNPN and SVGIG (reference sequence). V lost 2 bases, J lost 1 base, and 1 base stayed unmatched. This CDR3 reads CAWSPGGQETQYF. As DNA, the CDR3 is TGTGCCTGGAGTCCGGGGGGCCAAGAGACCCAGTACTTC.

CDR3 nucleotides: TGTGCCAGCTCACCAAGTCCGCACACTGAAGCTTTCTTT. Translated, it gives CASSPSPHTEAFF. The chain combines TRBV18 with TRBJ1-1; D uncertain. The CDR3 contains 13 residues. The germline V gene encodes CDR1 KGHSH and CDR2 LQKENI. V lost 2 bases to trimming and J lost 3 bases, with 7 bases between them.

This clonotype was detected a few times. This chain links TRBV20-1 with TRBJ2-1; TRBD1 agrees at 7 bases. Germline CDR1 reads DFQATT; CDR2 reads SNEGSKA (reference sequence). V lost 8 bases to trimming and J lost 6 bases; unmatched junction nucleotides: 13. This CDR3 spans 14 amino acids. CDR3 coding DNA: TGCAGTTTCCTGTCGGGACAGTACGGCAATGAGCAGTTCTTC. Protein product: CSFLSGQYGNEQFF.

The V call is TRBV29-1, the J call TRBJ1-1; no reliable D call. CDR1 and CDR2 from the germline V gene are SQVTM and ANQGSEA. This CDR3 has 14 amino acids. V shed 7 bases and J shed 5 bases, with 20 bases lying between them. CDR3 loop: CSAEGPQAGTEAFF. The CDR3 DNA is TGCAGCGCCGAAGGCCCCCAGGCTGGAACTGAAGCTTTCTTT.

This clonotype was detected a few times. CDR3 bases: TGTGCCAGCAGCGTAGGTGGTAGCGGGCGGAGCTCCTACAATGAGCAGTTCTTC. This encodes CASSVGGSGRSSYNEQFF. The chain carries TRBV9 and TRBJ2-1, with TRBD2 matching over 7 bases. The CDR3 totals 18 residues. CDR1 and CDR2 (germline): SGDLS, YYNGEE. Losses at the gene ends were 0 bases for V and 0 bases for J; bases not matched to a gene: 9.

This clonotype was seen a few times. The chain combines TRBV7-2 with TRBJ1-2, with 7 bases identical to TRBD1. The CDR3 extends over 13 amino acids. The junction had 7 bases not matched to a gene; V was cut back by 6 bases and J by 6 bases. The germline CDR1 and CDR2 sequences are SGHTA and FQGNSA. The CDR3 nucleotides are TGTGCCAGCAGATGGGAAGGGACAGATGGCTACACCTTC. The encoded protein is CASRWEGTDGYTF.